This TCR beta chain was recorded in a study of blood T cell repertoires in COVID-19 (dated by TCRdb to the early 2020s). In the study overall: Samples from collaborators originated in the United States, Italy and Spain and spanned both the acute and convalescent phases of COVID-19. The prospective study material was composed of cDNA or gDNA derived from T cells, B-cell-depleted T cells, or PBMCs. Deeply sampled blood TCRbeta repertoires from subjects exposed to, actively infected with, or recovered from COVID-19 were included in the dataset. The repertoires were made available in a free public database intended to serve as a resource for research on the immune response to SARS-CoV-2. Samples came from the ongoing ImmuneRACE study (first 160 participants) plus 1,254 subjects from 6 global collaborators. The sample metadata nearly always contained a de-identified subject ID, COVID-19 status, age in years and sex. Where available, HLA class I and class II types were taken from metadata supplied by the sample provider and were not determined by assay-based typing. Overall study results and their limits: The amount of clinical and demographic metadata varied by source and participant and was provided uncurated.

Deletion took 4 bases off V and 6 bases off J, with a span of 10 bases between the germline ends. In the germline V gene, CDR1 corresponds to SGDLS and CDR2 to YYNGEE. The CDR3 starts with the cysteine, ends with the phenylalanine, and has 12 residues. Of all the DNA, just the CDR3 is kept, 36 bases in frame from base 1. TCRbeta CDR3 regions were amplified from genomic DNA by means of the immunoSEQ Assay, a bias-controlled multiplex PCR. On the authors' methods: The number of nucleated cells in each sample was estimated by amplification of reference gene primers within the assay. To quantify the absolute abundance of each unique TCRbeta CDR3 rearrangement, sequence reads were collapsed and filtered. For each sample, productive Simpson clonality was calculated as the square root of Simpson's diversity index over productive rearrangements. What TCRdb holds here is the immuneACCESS table cut down to in-frame rearrangements. Part of the clones is not present; checked against another copy, under half of the missing clones reflect an unresolved V gene, and the others are unexplained. The V and J calls and the clone size are those of that table, but D and trimming were determined from the DNA. This sample is represented by about 160,000 clones; approximately 85% of them were singletons. Clones ranked in the top ten supply around 1% of the sample.

Whole blood was collected in K2EDTA tubes by collaborating institutions according to the institutions' own protocols. Collaborator samples were shipped for TCRbeta analysis as frozen whole blood, isolated PBMCs, or DNA extracted from either sample type. A note on this clone: Its specific antigen is unknown. The record has no base qualities; no much larger clone is one base away.

Sequencing was performed on peripheral blood. This sequence originates from a man in his forties with acute or convalescent COVID-19. The chain is made from TRBV9 and TRBJ1-1, and possibly TRBD1, on 5 matching bases. CDR3 sequence: CASSPIQAEAFF. The bases are TGTGCCAGCAGCCCAATACAGGCTGAAGCTTTCTTT.